The 17 T cell receptor beta chains below come from one sample, sequenced in a study of T cells after somatic rescue of genetic block. The table came from immunoSEQ multiplex PCR; TCRdb's copy has only in-frame clones and leaves some out. The sample comprises tens of thousands of clones, approximately 91% of which are singletons, and approximately 2.9% rests with the top ten. Sequenced material: peripheral blood mononuclear cells (PBMCs). These receptors all stem from a man aged 25 to 40.

The chain links TRBV2 to TRBJ2-3, with TRBD2 identical over 8 bases. Looked up from germline, CDR1 is SNHLY and CDR2 is FYNNEI. The CDR3 is 16 amino acids. V trimming: 1 base; J trimming: 1 base; junction bases outside the gene matches: 4. CDR3 nucleotide sequence: TGTGCCAGCAGTGAAGGGGGACTAGGGGGCACAGATACGCAGTATTTT. The encoded protein is CASSEGGLGGTDTQYF.

A note on this clone: Other nucleotide sequences from this sample produce the same CDR3. The chain links TRBV28 to TRBJ2-1; TRBD1 is a possible D gene (6 bases). Germline CDR1 and CDR2: MDHEN and SYDVKM. CDR3 length: 15 residues. V lost 1 base and J 0 bases, leaving 7 bases between the germline ends. The CDR3 DNA sequence: TGTGCCAGCAGTTTATCAGGGGTCTCCTACAATGAGCAGTTCTTC. This gives the protein CASSLSGVSYNEQFF.

This chain uses TRBV30 with TRBJ2-2; either TRBD1 or TRBD2 may fit D (5 bases each). CDR1 is GTSNPN, CDR2 SVGIG, per germline (reference sequence). The CDR3 sequence is 11 residues long. V was pared by 4 bases and J by 8 bases, with 8 bases between. CDR3 loop: CAWTGTGELFF. The CDR3 DNA reads as TGTGCCTGGACGGGGACGGGGGAGCTGTTTTTT.

V gene TRBV18 combines with J gene TRBJ1-4; unclear D gene. There are 15 residues in the CDR3. The germline V and J ends were trimmed by 5 bases and 3 bases, with 13 bases remaining between them. Germline V gene lookup returns CDR1 KGHSH and CDR2 LQKENI. CDR3 in DNA: TGTGCCAGCTCAGGGGAAAGGTCGGCTAATGAAAAACTGTTTTTT. Protein sequence: CASSGERSANEKLFF.

The chain has TRBV6-5 and TRBJ1-6; maybe TRBD1 (5 bases). Germline V gene sequence: CDR1 MNHEY, CDR2 SVGAGI. The CDR3 has 15 residues. V was trimmed by 2 bases and J by 3 bases, leaving 8 bases between them. In DNA form, the CDR3 reads TGTGCCAGCAGTTACGGGGGAGACTATAATTCACCCCTCCACTTT. This codes for CASSYGGDYNSPLHF.

The chain recombines TRBV5-8 with TRBJ2-5, with 16 positions matching TRBD2. The V segment lost 4 bases and the J segment 1 base; nucleotides outside the gene matches: 7. Germline V gene data show CDR1 as SGHTS and CDR2 as YDEGEE. This CDR3 region has 18 residues. CDR3 protein: CASSPGLAGGGPQETQYF. The CDR3, as DNA: TGTGCCAGCAGCCCGGGACTAGCGGGGGGGGGTCCCCAAGAGACCCAGTACTTC.

This sequence joins TRBV2 and TRBJ1-4; 8 nucleotides agree with TRBD1. Germline CDR1 and CDR2: SNHLY and FYNNEI. V lost 6 bases, J lost 8 bases, and 11 bases stayed unmatched. The CDR3 has 15 amino acids. The CDR3 coding sequence is TGTGCCAGCAGGGGACAGGTAGCCCGGTCGGAAAAACTGTTTTTT. This gives the protein CASRGQVARSEKLFF.

This clone has more than one count but fewer than ten. The V call is TRBV7-9, the J call TRBJ1-1; TRBD1 agrees at 7 bases. V lost 5 bases, J lost 1 base, and 10 bases stayed unmatched. The CDR3 spans 16 residues. Germline assignment: CDR1 SEHNR and CDR2 FQNEAQ (reference sequence). The CDR3 DNA sequence: TGTGCCAGCAGCCCCGAGGCAGGGGGGCCGAACACTGAAGCTTTCTTT. It codes for CASSPEAGGPNTEAFF.

This chain links TRBV5-6 with TRBJ2-5; D not resolved. V shed 2 bases and J shed 5 bases, with 10 bases lying between them. The length of the CDR3 is 13 residues. Looked up from germline, CDR1 is SGHDT and CDR2 is YYEEEE. CDR3 loop: CASSFESRETQYF. CDR3 DNA sequence: TGTGCCAGCAGCTTCGAGAGCAGGGAGACCCAGTACTTC.

This rearrangement joins TRBV27 to TRBJ1-2, with no clear D. From germline, CDR1 is MNHEY and CDR2 SMNVEV (reference sequence). V gave up 0 bases and J gave up 0 bases, with 14 bases separating them. The CDR3 covers 17 residues. CDR3 in DNA: TGTGCCAGCAGTTTATCTATACGCGGTCATTCTAACTATGGCTACACCTTC. Its translation is CASSLSIRGHSNYGYTF.

This clone appeared once. The chain couples TRBV19 to TRBJ1-5; D call uncertain. The V gene lost 6 bases and the J gene lost 0 bases, with 12 bases spanning the gap. The V gene's germline CDR1 is LNHDA and CDR2 SQIVND (reference sequence). The CDR3 sequence is 15 residues long. The CDR3 nucleotides read TGTGCCAGTAGCGTAATCCTTTATAGCAATCAGCCCCAGCATTTT. It specifies CASSVILYSNQPQHF.

The chain joins TRBV5-4 to TRBJ1-2; TRBD1 matches at 7 bases. This CDR3 comprises 16 residues. V shed 3 bases and J 0 bases; nucleotides not matched to a gene: 8. Germline lookup yields CDR1 SGHNT and CDR2 YYREEE (reference sequence). CDR3 sequence (DNA): TGTGCCAGCAGCTCGGGACAGCTCCGTTCTAACTATGGCTACACCTTC. The encoded protein is CASSSGQLRSNYGYTF.

V and J are TRBV19 and TRBJ1-1; D is possibly TRBD1 (5 bases). This CDR3 is built from 16 residues. The germline gives CDR1 LNHDA, CDR2 SQIVND (reference sequence). The V and J ends lost 4 bases and 1 base respectively, with 16 bases between them. CDR3 in amino acids: CASSSFSDSPNTEAFF. The CDR3 nucleotides read TGTGCCAGTAGTAGCTTCTCAGACAGCCCGAACACTGAAGCTTTCTTT.

The chain is built from TRBV5-8 and TRBJ2-4, with 15 bases matching TRBD2. Looked up from germline, CDR1 is SGHTS and CDR2 is YDEGEE. This CDR3 has 18 amino acids. V gave up 1 base and J gave up 2 bases; unmatched junction bases: 4. CDR3 sequence: CASSLWTSGGETKNIQYF. The CDR3 coding sequence is TGTGCCAGCAGCTTGTGGACTAGCGGGGGGGAGACCAAAAACATTCAGTACTTC.

The chain uses TRBV15 and TRBJ2-4, with D tentatively TRBD1 (5 bases). Trimming shortened V by 4 bases and J by 7 bases, and 17 bases separated the two germline ends. The CDR3 length is 15 residues. Germline-derived CDR1 and CDR2 are LNHNV and YYDKDF (reference sequence). The CDR3 spells CATSNDDRTVNIQYF. As DNA, the CDR3 is TGTGCCACCAGCAACGATGACAGAACTGTCAACATTCAGTACTTC.

The CDR3 loop is CASSEEEMNTEAFF. The CDR3 nucleotides read TGTGCCAGCAGTGAAGAGGAGATGAACACTGAAGCTTTCTTT. The chain couples TRBV6-1 to TRBJ1-1, with D unresolved. V lost 1 base and J 0 bases, leaving 6 bases between the germline ends. The CDR3 sequence is 14 residues long. The germline V gene encodes CDR1 MNHNS and CDR2 SASEGT.

The gene calls are TRBV11-2 and TRBJ2-2, with 7 bases lining up with TRBD1. V lost 5 bases to trimming and J lost 8 bases; unmatched junction nucleotides: 8. Germline V gene data show CDR1 as SGHAT and CDR2 as FQNNGV. The CDR3 extends over 14 amino acids. As DNA, the CDR3 is TGTGCCAGCAGCCTCCAGGGGGTTGTGGGGGAGCTGTTTTTT. Translation: CASSLQGVVGELFF. The variable domain in full, completed from reference TRBV11-2 and TRBJ2-2, reads EAGVAQSPRYKIIEKRQSVAFWCNPISGHATLYWYQQILGQGPKLLIQFQNNGVVDDSQLPKDRFSAERLKGVDSTLKIQPAKLEDSAVYLCASSLQGVVGELFFGEGSRLTVL.